This entry lists 23 T cell receptor beta chains sequenced from one sample in a study of early T cells in non-severe SARS-CoV-2 infection. TCRdb passed the 5' RACE reads through MiXCR, listing each CDR3 protein once. The table includes some 100,000 distinct CDR3 sequences, approximately 14% detected once. The sequenced material came from whole blood. The receptors were sampled from an adult who was a healthcare worker with PCR-confirmed SARS-CoV-2 infection or an uninfected control (not recorded which).

The rearrangement uses TRBV5-1 and TRBJ2-2; 10 positions agree with TRBD1. This CDR3 is built from 18 residues. CDR1 is SGHRS, CDR2 YFSETQ, per germline. J lost 5 bases, V lost 4 bases, and 14 bases had no gene match. As DNA, the CDR3 is TGCGCCAGCAGCGTAGAGGGACAGGGGACCCCTCGGACCGGGGAGCTGTTTTTT. Translation gives CASSVEGQGTPRTGELFF. Looking up the rest from reference TRBV5-1 and TRBJ2-2 gives the full variable domain: KAGVTQTPRYLIKTRGQQVTLSCSPISGHRSVSWYQQTPGQGLQFLFEYFSETQRNKGNFPGRFSGRQFSNSRSEMNVSTLELGDSALYLCASSVEGQGTPRTGELFFGEGSRLTVL.

The CDR3 DNA reads TGCGCCAGCATCGAGGTCCCGAGTAACTATGGCTACACCTTC. Its protein product is CASIEVPSNYGYTF. The J gene is TRBJ1-2, the V gene TRBV5-1; D is undetermined. V gave up 6 bases and J gave up 1 base, with 13 bases separating them. Germline assignment: CDR1 SGHRS and CDR2 YFSETQ. The CDR3 consists of 14 residues.

The chain employs TRBV3-1 and TRBJ2-5; 7 bases line up with TRBD1. The CDR3 covers 13 residues. Trimming took 1 base from V and 8 from J; bases not matched to a gene: 4. CDR1 and CDR2 (germline): LGHDT, YNNKEL (reference sequence). The CDR3 loop reads CASSQGTGGTQYF. The CDR3 coding sequence is TGTGCCAGCAGCCAAGGGACAGGAGGAACCCAGTACTTC.

This clonotype was seen a handful of times. V gene TRBV6-6 combines with J gene TRBJ2-7; D perhaps matches TRBD1 (5 bases). V dropped 7 bases and J dropped 0 bases, with 16 bases sitting between them. This CDR3 has 15 amino acids. Germline CDR1 and CDR2: MNHNY and SVGAGI (reference sequence). CDR3: CASKGQADRSYEQYV. The CDR3 DNA is TGTGCCAGCAAGGGGCAGGCCGATCGCTCCTACGAGCAGTACGTC.

This clonotype was recorded a few times. The rearrangement joins TRBV20-1 to TRBJ2-1; possible D gene TRBD2, 6 bases. The CDR3 loop spans 18 amino acids. V lost 5 bases and J lost 8, with 31 bases in between. CDR1 and CDR2 from the germline V gene are DFQATT and SNEGSKA (reference sequence). As DNA, the CDR3 is TGCAGTGCTGGCGCCCGCGCGGGACTCTTACGGCTTGGCGATGAGCAGTTCTTC. Translation: CSAGARAGLLRLGDEQFF.

This chain joins TRBV3-1 and TRBJ2-5; 10 nucleotides match TRBD2. Germline loops: CDR1 LGHDT, CDR2 YNNKEL (reference sequence). V lost 1 base, J lost 2 bases, and 4 bases stayed unmatched. CDR3 length equals 16 residues. The CDR3 bases are TGTGCCAGCAGCCAAGGGGGACTAGCGACTCAAGAGACCCAGTACTTC. Protein sequence: CASSQGGLATQETQYF.

This rearrangement joins TRBV7-3 to TRBJ2-1; D gene unclear. Germline V gene sequence: CDR1 SGHTA, CDR2 FQGTGA. V dropped 2 bases and J dropped 5 bases, with 16 bases sitting between them. This CDR3 region has 16 residues. The CDR3 DNA is TGTGCCAGCAGCTTATCCGGTTCGAACCTAAACAATGAGCAGTTCTTC. It is translated as CASSLSGSNLNNEQFF.

This chain uses TRBV6-4 with TRBJ2-3; D gene unclear. V was pared by 6 bases and J by 3 bases, with 16 bases between. The CDR3 has 15 residues. The germline V gene encodes CDR1 MRHNA and CDR2 SNTAGT. For the CDR3, the DNA is TGTGCCAGCAGCCGCGGTCCGTTAGGGACAGATACGCAGTATTTT. This codes for CASSRGPLGTDTQYF.

The J gene is TRBJ2-5, the V gene TRBV5-1; the match to TRBD1 covers 8 bases. The V segment lost 4 bases and the J segment 4 bases; nucleotides outside the gene matches: 12. Germline CDR1 is SGHRS and CDR2 is YFSETQ. The CDR3 spans 16 residues. The CDR3 DNA sequence: TGCGCCAGCAGCCGTCCTAAAGGACAGGGAGTAGAGACCCAGTACTTC. As protein: CASSRPKGQGVETQYF.

This clonotype was recorded only once. The genes are TRBV11-3 and TRBJ2-2; D is uncertain. Germline CDR1 and CDR2: SGHNT and YENEEA. The CDR3 consists of 16 residues. V lost 1 base and J lost 5, with 14 bases in between. The CDR3 DNA reads as TGTGCCAGCAGCTTAGTCCGTCTCGGGTCGACCGGGGAGCTGTTTTTT. Residues: CASSLVRLGSTGELFF.

This clonotype has a handful of counts. The gene calls are TRBV2 and TRBJ1-5; D uncertain. Trimming took 0 bases from V and 2 from J, leaving 11 bases between them. The CDR3 is 16 residues long. Germline CDR1 SNHLY, CDR2 FYNNEI. CDR3 sequence reads: CASSEASGLRNQPQHF. The CDR3 nucleotides are TGTGCCAGCAGTGAAGCGTCTGGGCTACGCAATCAGCCCCAGCATTTT.

At least ten counts were recorded for this clonotype. The genes are TRBV27 and TRBJ1-1; possible D gene TRBD1, 5 bases. Germline V gene sequence: CDR1 MNHEY, CDR2 SMNVEV (reference sequence). There are 14 residues in the CDR3. V shed 6 bases and J shed 3 bases, with 14 bases lying between them. The CDR3: CASRAGRPHTEAFF. The DNA of the CDR3 is TGTGCCAGCAGGGCGGGACGCCCCCACACTGAAGCTTTCTTT.

V usage is TRBV18 and J usage is TRBJ2-1; 9 bases fit TRBD1. Trimming at V came to 3 bases and at J to 5 bases, leaving 5 bases not matched to a gene. CDR3 length equals 15 residues. The germline V gene has CDR1 KGHSH and CDR2 LQKENI. The chain's CDR3 is CASSPRTGVNNEQFF. CDR3 DNA: TGTGCCAGCTCACCTAGGACAGGGGTAAACAATGAGCAGTTCTTC.

In this sample, this clonotype turned up many times. Here the CDR3 reads CSATTGTSGNTIYF. CDR3 bases: TGCAGTGCTACGACCGGGACCTCTGGAAACACCATATATTTT. The J gene is TRBJ1-3, the V gene TRBV20-1; D perhaps matches TRBD1 (5 bases). V gave up 4 bases and J gave up 0 bases, with 10 bases separating them. Germline values: CDR1 DFQATT, CDR2 SNEGSKA (reference sequence). CDR3 length: 14 amino acids.

The chain uses TRBV6-2 or TRBV6-3 and TRBJ1-5; 11 nucleotides match TRBD1. V lost 6 bases to trimming and J lost 1 base; unmatched junction nucleotides: 17. Germline assignment: CDR1 MNHEY and CDR2 SVGEGT. The CDR3 extends over 20 amino acids. CDR3 region: CASSHNTPGQGVLSNQPQHF. In DNA form, the CDR3 reads TGTGCCAGCAGCCATAATACCCCGGGACAGGGGGTTTTAAGCAATCAGCCCCAGCATTTT.

This clonotype was picked up a small number of times. The chain links TRBV12-5 to TRBJ2-1, with 8 nucleotides matching TRBD2. The J segment lost 5 bases and the V segment lost 6 bases, leaving 9 bases of the junction unmatched. The CDR3 is 15 amino acids. The germline V gene has CDR1 LGHNT and CDR2 FRNRAP. CDR3 sequence: CASGTPGLVNNEQFF. The CDR3 nucleotides read TGTGCTAGTGGAACCCCGGGACTAGTAAACAATGAGCAGTTCTTC.

Only a few counts were recorded for this clonotype. The chain couples TRBV2 to TRBJ2-3; D gene unclear. CDR3 length: 13 residues. Between the trimmed V and J ends, which lost 7 bases and 0 bases, there was a span of 8 bases. Germline loops: CDR1 SNHLY, CDR2 FYNNEI. CDR3 nucleotide sequence: TGTGCCAGCACCCGTCCTAGCACAGATACGCAGTATTTT. This encodes CASTRPSTDTQYF.

The CDR3 bases are TGTGCCAGCAGCTCGTCGGACAGGGGAAACTATGGCTACACCTTC. It specifies CASSSSDRGNYGYTF. The chain recombines TRBV7-9 with TRBJ1-2, with 9 bases aligning to TRBD1. In germline, CDR1 is SEHNR, CDR2 FQNEAQ (reference sequence). Losses at the gene ends were 4 bases for V and 2 bases for J; bases not matched to a gene: 5. CDR3 length equals 15 residues.

The chain combines TRBV2 with TRBJ2-3; no reliable D call. Germline V gene data show CDR1 as SNHLY and CDR2 as FYNNEI. With 3 bases removed from V and 0 bases from J, the gap between germline ends came to 10 bases. The CDR3 is made up of 15 amino acids. CDR3 in DNA: TGTGCCAGCAGTGACACAGTATCTAGCACAGATACGCAGTATTTT. Protein: CASSDTVSSTDTQYF.

The J gene is TRBJ2-1, the V gene TRBV28; 14 positions agree with TRBD2. Looked up from germline, CDR1 is MDHEN and CDR2 is SYDVKM. The CDR3 totals 15 residues. V dropped 8 bases and J dropped 8; count of bases not matched to a gene: 8. The chain's CDR3 is CASQPRLAGGYEQFF. CDR3 nucleotides: TGTGCCAGCCAGCCGAGACTAGCGGGGGGGTATGAGCAGTTCTTC. Together with reference TRBV28 and TRBJ2-1, the CDR3 gives the full variable domain: DVKVTQSSRYLVKRTGEKVFLECVQDMDHENMFWYRQDPGLGLRLIYFSYDVKMKEKGDIPEGYSVSREKKERFSLILESASTNQTSMYLCASQPRLAGGYEQFFGPGTRLTVL.

In its sample, this clonotype was seen a few times. V gene TRBV4-1 combines with J gene TRBJ2-5; D unresolved. Per the germline V gene, CDR1 is MGHRA and CDR2 is YSYEKL. This CDR3 comprises 13 residues. Deletions cut 1 base from V and 5 bases from J, with 8 bases between. This chain's CDR3 is CASSQGPSETQYF. CDR3 nucleotides: TGCGCCAGCAGCCAAGGGCCTAGTGAGACCCAGTACTTC.

This clonotype has only a few counts. The chain joins TRBV7-2 to TRBJ1-3; D perhaps matches TRBD1 (6 bases). CDR1 and CDR2 from the germline V gene are SGHTA and FQGNSA. V shed 5 bases and J shed 4 bases, with 12 bases lying between them. The CDR3 spans 14 residues. The CDR3 DNA sequence: TGTGCCAGCAGCAGGCCGGGACACGGAAACACCATATATTTT. Amino acids: CASSRPGHGNTIYF.

The rearrangement joins TRBV12-3 or TRBV12-4 to TRBJ1-2; 10 bases are a match to TRBD1. Unmatched junction bases numbered 13, after V lost 8 bases and J lost 4 bases. The CDR3 has 16 residues. CDR3 nucleotide sequence: TGTGCCAGCGGAAGCATGACAGGGGGCGGCCCCTATGGCTACACCTTC. Translating it yields CASGSMTGGGPYGYTF.